The T cell receptor beta chain described here comes from a study of blood T cell repertoires in COVID-19. Study overall: Samples came from the United States, Italy and Spain, spanning acute and convalescent COVID-19. In each case, the material was cDNA or gDNA derived from T cells, B-cell-depleted T cells, or PBMCs.

Original analysis: Estimated nucleated cell counts came from reference gene primer amplification. Repertoires were generated with immunoSEQ multiplex PCR, while TCRdb's copy carries only in-frame clones and drops some. V, J and clone size are taken as reported in that table, and D and trimming were inferred from the DNA itself. The sample consists of under 110,000 clones, about 89% of them appearing once. The CDR3 length is 12 residues. With V trimmed by 5 bases and J by 9 bases, 5 bases remained unmatched. The germline gives CDR1 MNHEY, CDR2 SMNVEV (reference sequence). This rearrangement joins TRBV27 to TRBJ1-2, with TRBD1 matching over 8 bases. The sequencing sample was made of peripheral blood. The receptor was derived from a man aged 50 to 59 with acute or convalescent COVID-19. CDR3 DNA: TGTGCCAGCAGTCGGGACAGGCGAAGCTACACCTTC. This codes for CASSRDRRSYTF.